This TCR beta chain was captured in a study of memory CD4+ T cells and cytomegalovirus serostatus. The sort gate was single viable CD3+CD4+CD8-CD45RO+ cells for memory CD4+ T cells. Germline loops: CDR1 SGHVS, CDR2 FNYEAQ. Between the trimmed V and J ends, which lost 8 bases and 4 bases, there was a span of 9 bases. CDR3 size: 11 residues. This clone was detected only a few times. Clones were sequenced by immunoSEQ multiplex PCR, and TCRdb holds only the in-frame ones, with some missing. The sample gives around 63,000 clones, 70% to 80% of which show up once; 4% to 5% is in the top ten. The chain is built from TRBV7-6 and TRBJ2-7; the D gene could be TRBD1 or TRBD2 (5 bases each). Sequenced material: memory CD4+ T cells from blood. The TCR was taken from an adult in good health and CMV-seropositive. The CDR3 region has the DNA TGTGCCAGCGGGGACCTATACGAGCAGTACTTC. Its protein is CASGDLYEQYF.